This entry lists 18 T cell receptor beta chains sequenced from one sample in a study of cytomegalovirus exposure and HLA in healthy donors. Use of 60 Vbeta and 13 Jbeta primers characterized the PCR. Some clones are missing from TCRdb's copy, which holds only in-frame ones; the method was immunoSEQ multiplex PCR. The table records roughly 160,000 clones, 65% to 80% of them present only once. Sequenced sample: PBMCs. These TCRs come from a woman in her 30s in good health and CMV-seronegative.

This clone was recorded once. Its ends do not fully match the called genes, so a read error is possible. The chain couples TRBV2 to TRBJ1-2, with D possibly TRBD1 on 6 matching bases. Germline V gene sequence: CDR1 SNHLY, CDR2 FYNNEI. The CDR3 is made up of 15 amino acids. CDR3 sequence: CASSEPTGDNYGYPF. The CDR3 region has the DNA TGTGCCAGCAGTGAACCGACAGGCGACAACTATGGCTACCCCTTC.

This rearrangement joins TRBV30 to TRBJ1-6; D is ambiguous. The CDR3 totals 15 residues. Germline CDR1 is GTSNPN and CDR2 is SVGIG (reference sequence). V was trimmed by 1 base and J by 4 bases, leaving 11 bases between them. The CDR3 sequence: CAWSAQHVYNSPLHF. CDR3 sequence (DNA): TGTGCCTGGAGTGCCCAACATGTTTATAATTCACCCCTCCACTTT.

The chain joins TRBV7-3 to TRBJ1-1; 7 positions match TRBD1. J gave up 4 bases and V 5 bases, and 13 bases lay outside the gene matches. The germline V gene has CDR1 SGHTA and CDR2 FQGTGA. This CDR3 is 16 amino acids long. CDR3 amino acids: CASSKNDRVKFTEAFF. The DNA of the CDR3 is TGTGCCAGCAGCAAAAACGACAGGGTTAAGTTCACTGAAGCTTTCTTT. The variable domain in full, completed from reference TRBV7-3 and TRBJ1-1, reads GAGVSQTPSNKVTEKGKYVELRCDPISGHTALYWYRQSLGQGPEFLIYFQGTGAADDSGLPNDRFFAVRPEGSVSTLKIQRTERGDSAVYLCASSKNDRVKFTEAFFGQGTRLTVV.

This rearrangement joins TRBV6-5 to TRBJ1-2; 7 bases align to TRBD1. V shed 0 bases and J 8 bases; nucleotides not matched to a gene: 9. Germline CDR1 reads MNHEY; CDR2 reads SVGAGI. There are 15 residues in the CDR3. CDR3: CASSYSGVQGGGYTF. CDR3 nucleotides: TGTGCCAGCAGTTACTCGGGAGTGCAGGGGGGAGGCTACACCTTC.

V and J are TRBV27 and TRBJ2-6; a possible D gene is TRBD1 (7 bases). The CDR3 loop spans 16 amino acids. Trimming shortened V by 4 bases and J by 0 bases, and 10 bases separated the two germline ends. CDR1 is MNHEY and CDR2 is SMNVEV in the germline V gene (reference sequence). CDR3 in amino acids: CASSWGDSSGANVLTF. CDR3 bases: TGTGCCAGCAGTTGGGGGGACAGCTCTGGGGCCAACGTCCTGACTTTC. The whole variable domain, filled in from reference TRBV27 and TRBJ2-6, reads EAQVTQNPRYLITVTGKKLTVTCSQNMNHEYMSWYRQDPGLGLRQIYYSMNVEVTDKGDVPEGYKVSRKEKRNFPLILESPSPNQTSLYFCASSWGDSSGANVLTFGAGSRLTVL.

The CDR3 sequence is CASSPPPGKREADIQETQYF. The CDR3, as DNA: TGTGCCAGCAGTCCTCCCCCTGGGAAGCGGGAGGCAGACATCCAAGAGACCCAGTACTTC. The V gene is TRBV28, the J gene TRBJ2-5; 9 nucleotides agree with TRBD2. CDR1 is MDHEN and CDR2 is SYDVKM in the germline V gene. With 5 bases clipped from V and 1 base from J, the junction kept 20 bases outside the gene matches. The CDR3 length is 20 residues.

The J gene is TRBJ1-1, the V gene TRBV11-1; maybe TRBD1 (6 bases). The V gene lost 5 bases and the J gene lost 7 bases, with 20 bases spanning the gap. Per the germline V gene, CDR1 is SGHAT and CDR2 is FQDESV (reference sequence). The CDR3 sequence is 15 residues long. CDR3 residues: CASSPIRQAENEAFF. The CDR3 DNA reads TGTGCCAGCAGCCCTATCCGACAGGCCGAGAATGAAGCTTTCTTT.

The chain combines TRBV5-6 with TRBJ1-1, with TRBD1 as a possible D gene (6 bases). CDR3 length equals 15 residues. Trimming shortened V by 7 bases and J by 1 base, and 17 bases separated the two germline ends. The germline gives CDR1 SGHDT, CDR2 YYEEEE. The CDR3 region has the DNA TGTGCCAGCGGCGAAGACGGGACACCGAACACTGAAGCTTTCTTT. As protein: CASGEDGTPNTEAFF. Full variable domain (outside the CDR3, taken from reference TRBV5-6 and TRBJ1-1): DAGVTQSPTHLIKTRGQQVTLRCSPKSGHDTVSWYQQALGQGPQFIFQYYEEEERQRGNFPDRFSGHQFPNYSSELNVNALLLGDSALYLCASGEDGTPNTEAFFGQGTRLTVV.

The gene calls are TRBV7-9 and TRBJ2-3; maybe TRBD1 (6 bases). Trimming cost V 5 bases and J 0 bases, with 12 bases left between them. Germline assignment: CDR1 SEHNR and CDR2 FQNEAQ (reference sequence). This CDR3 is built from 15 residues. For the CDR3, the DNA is TGTGCCAGCAGCCCGTGGACAGTTAGCACAGATACGCAGTATTTT. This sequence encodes CASSPWTVSTDTQYF.

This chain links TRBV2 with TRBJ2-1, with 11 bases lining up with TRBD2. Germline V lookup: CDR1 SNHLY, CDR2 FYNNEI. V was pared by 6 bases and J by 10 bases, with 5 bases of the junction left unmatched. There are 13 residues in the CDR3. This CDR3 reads CASRPRLAGEQFF. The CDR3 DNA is TGTGCCAGCAGGCCCAGACTAGCGGGGGAGCAGTTCTTC.

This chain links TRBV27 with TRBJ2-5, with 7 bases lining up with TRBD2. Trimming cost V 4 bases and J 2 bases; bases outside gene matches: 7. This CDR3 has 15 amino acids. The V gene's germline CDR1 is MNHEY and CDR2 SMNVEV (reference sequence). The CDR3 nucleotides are TGTGCCAGCAGTTACCAAGGACTAGAGCAAGAGACCCAGTACTTC. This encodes CASSYQGLEQETQYF.

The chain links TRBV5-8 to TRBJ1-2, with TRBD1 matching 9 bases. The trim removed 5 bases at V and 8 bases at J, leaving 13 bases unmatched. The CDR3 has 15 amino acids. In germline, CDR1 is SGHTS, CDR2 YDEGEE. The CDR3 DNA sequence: TGTGCCAGCAGTCGAAATAGGGGGACAGGGCACGGCTACACCTTC. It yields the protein CASSRNRGTGHGYTF.

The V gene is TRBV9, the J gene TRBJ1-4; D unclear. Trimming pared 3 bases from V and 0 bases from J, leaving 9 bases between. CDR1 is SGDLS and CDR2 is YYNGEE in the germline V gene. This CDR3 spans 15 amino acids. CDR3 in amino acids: CASSGGATTNEKLFF. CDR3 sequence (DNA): TGTGCCAGCAGCGGAGGAGCTACAACTAATGAAAAACTGTTTTTT.

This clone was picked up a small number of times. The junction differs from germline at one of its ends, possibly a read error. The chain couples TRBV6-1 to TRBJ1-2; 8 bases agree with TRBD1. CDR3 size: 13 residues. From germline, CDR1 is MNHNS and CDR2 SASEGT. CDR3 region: CASRDREGDGYPF. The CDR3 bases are TGTGCCAGCAGGGACAGGGAAGGGGATGGCTACCCCTTC.

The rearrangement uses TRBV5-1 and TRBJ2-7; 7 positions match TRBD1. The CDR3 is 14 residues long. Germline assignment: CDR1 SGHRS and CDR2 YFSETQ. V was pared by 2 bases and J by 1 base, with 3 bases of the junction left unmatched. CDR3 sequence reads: CASSLGDRSYEQYF. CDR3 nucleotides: TGCGCCAGCAGCTTAGGGGACAGATCCTACGAGCAGTACTTC.

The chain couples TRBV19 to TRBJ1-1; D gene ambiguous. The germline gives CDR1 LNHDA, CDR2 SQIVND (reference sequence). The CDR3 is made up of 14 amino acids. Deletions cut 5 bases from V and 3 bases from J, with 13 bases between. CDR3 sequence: CASSWSGEDTEAFF. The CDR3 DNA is TGTGCCAGTAGTTGGTCGGGAGAGGACACTGAAGCTTTCTTT.

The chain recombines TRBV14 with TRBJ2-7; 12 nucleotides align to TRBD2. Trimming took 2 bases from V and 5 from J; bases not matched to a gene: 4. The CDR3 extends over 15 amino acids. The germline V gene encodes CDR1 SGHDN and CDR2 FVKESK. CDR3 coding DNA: TGTGCCAGCAGCCAACTAGCGGGGGGGCCTAACGAGCAGTACTTC. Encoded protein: CASSQLAGGPNEQYF.

The CDR3 coding sequence is TGTGCCAGCACCTCCGGTTCGGGGTTCTCGACCAATGAGCAGTTCTTC. Protein: CASTSGSGFSTNEQFF. The chain joins TRBV28 to TRBJ2-1, with D possibly being TRBD2 (5 bases). Trimming stripped 7 bases from V and 6 bases from J, with 22 bases between. Germline CDR1 MDHEN, CDR2 SYDVKM. The CDR3 contains 16 residues.